The 2 T cell receptor beta chains reported below all come from one sample, sequenced in a study of cytomegalovirus exposure and HLA in healthy donors. Primers included in the PCR were 60 Vbeta and 13 Jbeta primers. Assay used: immunoSEQ multiplex PCR; TCRdb lists only in-frame clones, some missing. This sample has 90,000 to 120,000 clones, with 82% found just once. The sequencing sample was made of PBMCs. Receptors were obtained from a man aged 25 to 45 in good health and CMV-seropositive.

This chain joins TRBV19 and TRBJ2-7, with D tentatively TRBD1 (5 bases). Trimming removed 6 bases from V and 1 base from J, with 13 bases in between. Looked up from germline, CDR1 is LNHDA and CDR2 is SQIVND (reference sequence). CDR3 length: 14 amino acids. CDR3 in amino acids: CASSDRDGSYEQYF. The CDR3 coding sequence is TGTGCCAGTAGCGACAGAGATGGGTCCTACGAGCAGTACTTC.

The rearrangement links TRBV5-1 to TRBJ1-2; D is uncertain. The CDR3 has 17 amino acids. Trimming took off 0 bases at V and 1 base at J, with 16 bases between the two ends. In germline, CDR1 is SGHRS, CDR2 YFSETQ. The CDR3, as DNA: TGCGCCAGCAGCTTGGCTATCGGGGTGGAGGGTAACTATGGCTACACCTTC. It yields the protein CASSLAIGVEGNYGYTF.